Listed here is a single T cell receptor beta chain. The data were obtained in a study of T cells in localized non-small cell lung cancer. TCRdb keeps only in-frame clones here, not all; method: immunoSEQ multiplex PCR. The sample lists about 78,000 clones; about four fifths were seen once. V gave up 5 bases and J gave up 2 bases; unmatched junction bases: 5. The CDR3 is made up of 14 amino acids. Germline CDR1 and CDR2: GTSNPN and SVGIG (reference sequence). This sequence was found in a man aged 35-75 years with stage I lung adenocarcinoma. The sequences come from peripheral blood, collected before any cancer treatment. The V call is TRBV30, the J call TRBJ1-1; TRBD1 matches at 10 bases. The CDR3, as DNA: TGTGCCTGGTTGAGGACAGGGGGTAACACTGAAGCTTTCTTT. It yields the protein CAWLRTGGNTEAFF.